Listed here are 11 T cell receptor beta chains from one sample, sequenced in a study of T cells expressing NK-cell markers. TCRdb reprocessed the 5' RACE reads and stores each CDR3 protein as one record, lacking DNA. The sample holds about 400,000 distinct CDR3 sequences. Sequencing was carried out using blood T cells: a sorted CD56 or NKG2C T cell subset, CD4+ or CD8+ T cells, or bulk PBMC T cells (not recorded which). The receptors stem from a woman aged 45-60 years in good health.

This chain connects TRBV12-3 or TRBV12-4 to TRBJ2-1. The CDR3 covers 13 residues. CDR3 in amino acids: CASSLSPYNEQFF.

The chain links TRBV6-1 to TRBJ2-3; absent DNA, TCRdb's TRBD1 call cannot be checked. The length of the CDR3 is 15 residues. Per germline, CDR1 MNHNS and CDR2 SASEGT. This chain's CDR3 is CASSERSRGADTQYF.

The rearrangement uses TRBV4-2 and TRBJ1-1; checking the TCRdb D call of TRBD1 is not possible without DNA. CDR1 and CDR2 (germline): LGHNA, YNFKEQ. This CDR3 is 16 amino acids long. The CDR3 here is CASSQDLSPGTTEAFF.

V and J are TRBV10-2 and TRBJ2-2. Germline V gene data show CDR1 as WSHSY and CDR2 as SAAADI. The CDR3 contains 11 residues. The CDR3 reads CASSPEPELFF.

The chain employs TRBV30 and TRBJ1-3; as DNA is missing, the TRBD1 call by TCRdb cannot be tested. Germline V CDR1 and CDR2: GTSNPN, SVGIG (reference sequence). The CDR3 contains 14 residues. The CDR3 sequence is CAWSGGVGGNTIYF.

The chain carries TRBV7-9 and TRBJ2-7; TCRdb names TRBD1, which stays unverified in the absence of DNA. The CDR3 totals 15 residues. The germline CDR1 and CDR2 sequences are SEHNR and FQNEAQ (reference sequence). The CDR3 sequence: CASSLVAGQGYEQYF.

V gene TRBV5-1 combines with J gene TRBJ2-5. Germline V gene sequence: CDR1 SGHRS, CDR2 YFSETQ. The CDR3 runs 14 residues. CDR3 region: CASESGLDVETQYF.

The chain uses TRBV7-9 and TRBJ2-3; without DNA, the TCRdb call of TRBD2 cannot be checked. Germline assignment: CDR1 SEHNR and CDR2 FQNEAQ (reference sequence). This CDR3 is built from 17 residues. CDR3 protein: CASSLVLQTRLGDTQYF.

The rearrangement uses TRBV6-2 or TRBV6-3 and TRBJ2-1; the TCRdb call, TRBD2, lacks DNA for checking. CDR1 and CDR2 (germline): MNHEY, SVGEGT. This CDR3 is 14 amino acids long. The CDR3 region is CASSYPPSLGEQFF.

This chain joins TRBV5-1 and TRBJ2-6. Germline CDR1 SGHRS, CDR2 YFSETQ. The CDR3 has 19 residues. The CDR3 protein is CASSFDLGAPSSGANVLTF.

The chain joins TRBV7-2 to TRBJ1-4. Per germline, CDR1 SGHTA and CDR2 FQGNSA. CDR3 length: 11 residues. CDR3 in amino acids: CASSLVGKLFF.